The 16 T cell receptor beta chains in this list originate from one sample, sequenced in a study of neoadjuvant nivolumab and ipilimumab in lung cancer. Libraries were prepared by immunoSEQ multiplex PCR; TCRdb keeps only in-frame clonotypes and omits some of them. This sample has 25,000 to 35,000 clones, with 92% found just once. The sample in question was peripheral blood, obtained after neoadjuvant nivolumab, alone or with ipilimumab, at or shortly before surgery. These receptor sequences come from an adult with non-small cell lung cancer.

This clone was observed a few times. The chain combines TRBV5-6 with TRBJ2-1; possibly TRBD1 for D (5 bases). Germline CDR1 is SGHDT and CDR2 is YYEEEE. Trimming stripped 2 bases from V and 5 bases from J, with 11 bases between. The CDR3 has 14 residues. In DNA, the CDR3 is TGTGCCAGCAGCTTAGGGGTGGTGGACAATGAGCAGTTCTTC. Translating it yields CASSLGVVDNEQFF. Full variable domain (rest looked up from reference TRBV5-6 and TRBJ2-1): DAGVTQSPTHLIKTRGQQVTLRCSPKSGHDTVSWYQQALGQGPQFIFQYYEEEERQRGNFPDRFSGHQFPNYSSELNVNALLLGDSALYLCASSLGVVDNEQFFGPGTRLTVL.

The CDR3 nucleotides read TGCGCCAGCAGCCCCTATAGCGGGAGGAGCACAGATACGCAGTATTTT. It specifies CASSPYSGRSTDTQYF. This rearrangement joins TRBV5-1 to TRBJ2-3, with 10 bases identical to TRBD2. Germline trimming cut 4 bases from V and 0 bases from J; bases unmatched to any gene: 5. The CDR3 runs to 16 residues. From germline, CDR1 is SGHRS and CDR2 YFSETQ.

This chain connects TRBV16 to TRBJ1-1, with D tentatively TRBD1 (6 bases). Germline CDR1 is KGHSY and CDR2 is FQNENV. Trimming removed 2 bases at V and 5 bases at J, with 18 bases between. The CDR3 sequence is 16 residues long. Here the CDR3 DNA reads TGTGCCAGCAGCCAAAGCCCACAGGGAATTCAAACTGAAGCTTTCTTT. Its translation: CASSQSPQGIQTEAFF.

The chain has TRBV5-1 and TRBJ2-3; D might be TRBD1 or TRBD2, each matching 5 bases. The CDR3 totals 13 residues. Trimming pared 3 bases from V and 4 bases from J, leaving 9 bases between. The germline gives CDR1 SGHRS, CDR2 YFSETQ. CDR3 sequence reads: CASSWGTADTQYF. The CDR3 nucleotides are TGCGCCAGCAGCTGGGGGACGGCAGATACGCAGTATTTT.

The rearrangement joins TRBV2 to TRBJ2-7; TRBD2 matches at 10 bases. Trimming cost V 0 bases and J 0 bases; bases outside gene matches: 11. The CDR3 is made up of 19 amino acids. CDR1 SNHLY and CDR2 FYNNEI come from the germline V gene. Here the CDR3 DNA reads TGTGCCAGCAGTGAAGCGCTGGTCACTAGCGGGACTAGCTCCTACGAGCAGTACTTC. It yields the protein CASSEALVTSGTSSYEQYF. Looking up the rest from reference TRBV2 and TRBJ2-7 gives the full variable domain: EPEVTQTPSHQVTQMGQEVILRCVPISNHLYFYWYRQILGQKVEFLVSFYNNEISEKSEIFDDQFSVERPDGSNFTLKIRSTKLEDSAMYFCASSEALVTSGTSSYEQYFGPGTRLTVT.

This clone was seen a single time. The chain employs TRBV18 and TRBJ2-6; D gene uncertain. Germline V gives CDR1 KGHSH, CDR2 LQKENI. This CDR3 spans 16 amino acids. The V and J ends lost 0 bases and 2 bases respectively, with 8 bases between them. This CDR3 reads CASSPPYAPGANVLTF. The CDR3 nucleotides are TGTGCCAGCTCACCACCGTACGCCCCTGGGGCCAACGTCCTGACTTTC.

The V and J genes are TRBV5-8 and TRBJ1-4, with D perhaps matching TRBD1 (6 bases). The germline V and J ends were trimmed by 2 bases and 8 bases, with 16 bases remaining between them. CDR3 length: 15 residues. The germline V gene has CDR1 SGHTS and CDR2 YDEGEE. The CDR3 loop is CASSFTGTLKEKLFF. In DNA, the CDR3 is TGTGCCAGCAGCTTCACCGGGACACTTAAAGAAAAACTGTTTTTT.

The chain employs TRBV19 and TRBJ2-1; D remains unclear. Between the trimmed V and J ends, which lost 5 bases and 0 bases, there was a span of 5 bases. Germline V gene data show CDR1 as LNHDA and CDR2 as SQIVND (reference sequence). The CDR3 contains 13 residues. The CDR3 nucleotides read TGTGCCAGTAGTCGGAGCTCCTACAATGAGCAGTTCTTC. Protein product: CASSRSSYNEQFF.

This clone has just one count. This chain links TRBV18 with TRBJ1-2; no firm D call. V lost 6 bases to trimming and J lost 0 bases, with 23 bases between them. The CDR3 extends over 18 amino acids. Looked up from germline, CDR1 is KGHSH and CDR2 is LQKENI. The CDR3 coding sequence is TGTGCCAGCTCCCGCGACACCTCACTTTACCTAGCTAACTATGGCTACACCTTC. It specifies CASSRDTSLYLANYGYTF.

The V call is TRBV4-1, the J call TRBJ2-5, with D tentatively TRBD2 (6 bases). Trimming stripped 0 bases from V and 5 bases from J, with 7 bases between. From germline, CDR1 is MGHRA and CDR2 YSYEKL. CDR3 size: 13 residues. CDR3 nucleotide sequence: TGCGCCAGCAGCCAAGATCGGGGGGAGACCCAGTACTTC. Its translation is CASSQDRGETQYF.

V usage is TRBV5-4 and J usage is TRBJ1-1; weak D call: TRBD1 (5 bases). The CDR3 loop spans 12 amino acids. From germline, CDR1 is SGHNT and CDR2 YYREEE (reference sequence). The V and J ends lost 0 bases and 6 bases respectively, with 6 bases between them. CDR3 DNA: TGTGCCAGCAGCTTGGGGGGCCCTGAAGCTTTCTTT. Protein product: CASSLGGPEAFF. The full variable domain, completed using reference TRBV5-4 and TRBJ1-1, is ETGVTQSPTHLIKTRGQQVTLRCSSQSGHNTVSWYQQALGQGPQFIFQYYREEENGRGNFPPRFSGLQFPNYSSELNVNALELDDSALYLCASSLGGPEAFFGQGTRLTVV.

J is TRBJ1-1 and V is TRBV29-1, with a possible D match to TRBD1 (5 bases). The CDR3 is 13 residues long. The germline gives CDR1 SQVTM, CDR2 ANQGSEA. Between the trimmed V and J ends, which lost 3 bases and 5 bases, there was a span of 13 bases. The CDR3 here is CSVDGVGETEAFF. Written as DNA, the CDR3 is TGCAGCGTTGATGGGGTAGGGGAAACTGAAGCTTTCTTT.

As DNA, the CDR3 is TGCGCCAGCAGCCAAGGGGGCTATCAGCCCCAGCATTTT. This gives the protein CASSQGGYQPQHF. The chain links TRBV4-1 to TRBJ1-5, with D tentatively TRBD1 (5 bases). Germline V gene lookup returns CDR1 MGHRA and CDR2 YSYEKL. The CDR3 is 13 amino acids. The germline V and J ends were trimmed by 1 base and 5 bases, with 6 bases remaining between them.

The chain has TRBV5-1 and TRBJ1-1, with TRBD1 as a possible D gene (6 bases). V lost 3 bases and J lost 3, with 9 bases in between. The germline V gene has CDR1 SGHRS and CDR2 YFSETQ. The CDR3 contains 13 residues. The CDR3 nucleotides read TGCGCCAGCAGCTCACAGGGTGACACTGAAGCTTTCTTT. Its protein product is CASSSQGDTEAFF.

The chain links TRBV6-5 to TRBJ1-2; D not certain. The CDR3 totals 14 residues. The V gene lost 3 bases and the J gene lost 4 bases, with 12 bases spanning the gap. Germline assignment: CDR1 MNHEY and CDR2 SVGAGI. The CDR3 nucleotides are TGTGCCAGCAGTTATAAAAGGACTTCCTATGGCTACACCTTC. Protein: CASSYKRTSYGYTF.

This chain uses TRBV5-8 with TRBJ1-2; 9 nucleotides match TRBD1. V was clipped by 5 bases and J by 14 bases; unmatched bases: 22. Germline V CDR1 and CDR2: SGHTS, YDEGEE. The CDR3 is 16 amino acids. The CDR3 here is CASRKSRVGQGPGRTF. In DNA form, the CDR3 reads TGTGCCAGCAGAAAATCCCGGGTGGGACAGGGCCCGGGTCGTACCTTC. The variable domain in full, with the rest retrieved from reference TRBV5-8 and TRBJ1-2, is EAGVTQSPTHLIKTRGQQATLRCSPISGHTSVYWYQQALGLGLQFLLWYDEGEERNRGNFPPRFSGRQFPNYSSELNVNALELEDSALYLCASRKSRVGQGPGRTFGSGTRLTVV.